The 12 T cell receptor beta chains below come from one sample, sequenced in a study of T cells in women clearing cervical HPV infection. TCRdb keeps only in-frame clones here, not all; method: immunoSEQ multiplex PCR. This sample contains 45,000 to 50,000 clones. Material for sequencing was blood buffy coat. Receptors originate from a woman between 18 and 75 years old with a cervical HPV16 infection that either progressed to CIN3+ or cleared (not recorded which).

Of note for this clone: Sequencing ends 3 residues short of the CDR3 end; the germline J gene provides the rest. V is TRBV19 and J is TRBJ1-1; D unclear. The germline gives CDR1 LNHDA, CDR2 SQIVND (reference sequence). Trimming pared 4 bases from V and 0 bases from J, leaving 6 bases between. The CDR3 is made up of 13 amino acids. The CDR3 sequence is CASSNALNTEAFF. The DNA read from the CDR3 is TGTGCCAGTAGTAATGCGCTGAACACTGAA.

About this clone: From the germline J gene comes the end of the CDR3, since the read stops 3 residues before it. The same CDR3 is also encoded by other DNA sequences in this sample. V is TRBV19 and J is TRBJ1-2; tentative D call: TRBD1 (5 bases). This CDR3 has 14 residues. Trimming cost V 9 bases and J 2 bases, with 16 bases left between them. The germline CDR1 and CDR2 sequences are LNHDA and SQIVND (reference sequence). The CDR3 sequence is CASIWAGQNYGYTF. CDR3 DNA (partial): TGTGCCAGCATCTGGGCAGGGCAGAACTATGGC. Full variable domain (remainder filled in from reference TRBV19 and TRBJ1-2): DGGITQSPKYLFRKEGQNVTLSCEQNLNHDAMYWYRQDPGQGLRLIYYSQIVNDFQKGDIAEGYSVSREKKESFPLTVTSAQKNPTAFYLCASIWAGQNYGYTFGSGTRLTVV.

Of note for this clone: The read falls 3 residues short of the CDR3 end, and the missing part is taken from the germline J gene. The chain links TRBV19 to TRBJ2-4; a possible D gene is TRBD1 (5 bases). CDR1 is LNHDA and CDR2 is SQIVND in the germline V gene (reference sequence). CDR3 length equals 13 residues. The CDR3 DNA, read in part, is TGTGCCAGTAGTATCCCCGGACAATATGGT. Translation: CASSIPGQYG. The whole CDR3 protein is CASSIPGQYGQYF.

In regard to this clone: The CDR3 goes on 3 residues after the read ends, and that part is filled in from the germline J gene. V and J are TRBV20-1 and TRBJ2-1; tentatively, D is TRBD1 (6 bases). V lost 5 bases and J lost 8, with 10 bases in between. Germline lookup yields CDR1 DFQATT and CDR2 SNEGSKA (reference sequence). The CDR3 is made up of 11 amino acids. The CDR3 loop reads CSAPDSDEQFF. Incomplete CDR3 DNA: TGCAGTGCTCCGGACAGCGATGAG.

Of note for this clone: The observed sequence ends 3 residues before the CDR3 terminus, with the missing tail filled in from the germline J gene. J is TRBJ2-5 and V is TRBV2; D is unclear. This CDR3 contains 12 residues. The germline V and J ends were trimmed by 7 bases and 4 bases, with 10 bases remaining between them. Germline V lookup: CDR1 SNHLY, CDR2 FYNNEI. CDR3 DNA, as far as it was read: TGTGCCAGCAATGGCGACTCAGAGACC. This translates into CASNGDSET. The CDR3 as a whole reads CASNGDSETQYF.

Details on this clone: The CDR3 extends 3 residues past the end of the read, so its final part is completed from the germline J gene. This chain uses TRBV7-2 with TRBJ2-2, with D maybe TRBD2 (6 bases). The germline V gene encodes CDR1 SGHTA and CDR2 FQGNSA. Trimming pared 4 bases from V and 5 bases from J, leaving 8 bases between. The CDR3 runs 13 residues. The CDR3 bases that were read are TGTGCCAGCAGCTCCGGGGGAACCGGGGAG. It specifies CASSSGGTGE. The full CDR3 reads CASSSGGTGELFF.

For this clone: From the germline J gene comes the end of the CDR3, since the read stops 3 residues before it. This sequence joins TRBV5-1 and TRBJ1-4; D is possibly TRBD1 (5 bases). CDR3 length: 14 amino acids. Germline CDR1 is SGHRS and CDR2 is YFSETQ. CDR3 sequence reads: CASSLDRPDSPLFF. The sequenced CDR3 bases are TGCGCCAGCAGCTTGGACAGGCCTGATTCACCA.

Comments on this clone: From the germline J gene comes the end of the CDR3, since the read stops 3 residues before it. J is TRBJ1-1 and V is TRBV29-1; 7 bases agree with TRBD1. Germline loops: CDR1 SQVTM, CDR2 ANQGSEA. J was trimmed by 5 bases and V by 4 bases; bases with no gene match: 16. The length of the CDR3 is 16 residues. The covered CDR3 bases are TGCAGCGTTGCGCTACCTCCGACAGGGAGTTGGACTGAA. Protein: CSVALPPTGSWTE. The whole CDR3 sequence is CSVALPPTGSWTEAFF.

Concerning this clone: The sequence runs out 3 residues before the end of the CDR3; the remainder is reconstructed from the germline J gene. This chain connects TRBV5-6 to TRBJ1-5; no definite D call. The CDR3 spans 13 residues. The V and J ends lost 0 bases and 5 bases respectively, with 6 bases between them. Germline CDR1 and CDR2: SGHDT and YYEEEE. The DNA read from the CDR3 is TGTGCCAGCAGCTTGGATCCATATCAGCCC. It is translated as CASSLDPYQP. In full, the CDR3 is CASSLDPYQPQHF.

The sequenced part of the CDR3 DNA is TGTGCCAGCAGCCCACGACAGGGTCCCAACACTGAA. Protein sequence: CASSPRQGPNTE. In full, the CDR3 is CASSPRQGPNTEAFF. The chain has TRBV7-2 and TRBJ1-1, with 7 bases that match TRBD1. The read finishes 3 residues shy of the CDR3 end, and the germline J gene is used to complete it. Germline V lookup: CDR1 SGHTA, CDR2 FQGNSA. V shed 5 bases and J 2 bases; nucleotides not matched to a gene: 8. The CDR3 contains 15 residues.

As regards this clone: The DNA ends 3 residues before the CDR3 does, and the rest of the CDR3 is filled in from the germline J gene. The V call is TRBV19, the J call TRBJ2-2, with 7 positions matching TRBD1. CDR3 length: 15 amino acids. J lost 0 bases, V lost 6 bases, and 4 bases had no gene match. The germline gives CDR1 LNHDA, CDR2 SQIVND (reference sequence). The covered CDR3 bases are TGTGCCAGTAGACACGGGACAGCGAACACCGGGGAG. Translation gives CASRHGTANTGE. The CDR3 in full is CASRHGTANTGELFF.

CDR3 sequence: CASSEVGRNQPQHF. The DNA read from the CDR3 is TGTGCCAGCAGTGAAGTTGGTAGAAATCAGCCC. This chain connects TRBV6-1 to TRBJ1-5; D ambiguous. Read sequence stops 3 residues before the CDR3 end, and the germline J gene provides the missing end. V shed 1 base and J shed 4 bases, with 8 bases lying between them. The CDR3 has 14 residues. Germline CDR1 reads MNHNS; CDR2 reads SASEGT.